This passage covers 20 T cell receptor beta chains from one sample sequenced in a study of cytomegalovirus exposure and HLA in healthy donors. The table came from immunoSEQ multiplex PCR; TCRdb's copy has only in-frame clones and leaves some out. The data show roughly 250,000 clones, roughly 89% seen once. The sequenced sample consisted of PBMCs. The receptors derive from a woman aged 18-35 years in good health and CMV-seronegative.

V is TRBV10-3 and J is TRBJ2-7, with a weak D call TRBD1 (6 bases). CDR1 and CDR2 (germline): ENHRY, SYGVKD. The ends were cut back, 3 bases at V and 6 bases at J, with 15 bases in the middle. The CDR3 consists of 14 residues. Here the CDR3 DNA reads TGTGCCATCAGTGATCCCATACAGGGTTCCGAGCAGTACTTC. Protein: CAISDPIQGSEQYF.

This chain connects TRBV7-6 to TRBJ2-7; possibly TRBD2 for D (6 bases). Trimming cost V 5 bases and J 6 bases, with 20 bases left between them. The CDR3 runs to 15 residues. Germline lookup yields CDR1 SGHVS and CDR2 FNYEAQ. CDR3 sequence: CASSGGAGRFGEQYF. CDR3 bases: TGTGCCAGCAGCGGAGGGGCAGGGAGGTTTGGCGAGCAGTACTTC.

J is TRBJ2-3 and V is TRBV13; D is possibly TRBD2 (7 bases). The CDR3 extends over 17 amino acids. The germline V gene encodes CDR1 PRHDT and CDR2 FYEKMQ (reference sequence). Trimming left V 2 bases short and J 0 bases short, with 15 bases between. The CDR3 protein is CASSLSGGGPSTDTQYF. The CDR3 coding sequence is TGTGCCAGCAGCTTATCGGGGGGCGGGCCCAGCACAGATACGCAGTATTTT.

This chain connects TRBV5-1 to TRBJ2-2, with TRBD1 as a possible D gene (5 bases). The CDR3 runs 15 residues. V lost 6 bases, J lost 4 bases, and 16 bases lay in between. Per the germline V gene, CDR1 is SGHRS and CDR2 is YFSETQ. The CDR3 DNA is TGCGCCAGCACACCCCGGCAGGGCCTCACCGGGGAGCTGTTTTTT. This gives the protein CASTPRQGLTGELFF. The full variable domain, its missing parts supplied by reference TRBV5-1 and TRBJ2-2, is KAGVTQTPRYLIKTRGQQVTLSCSPISGHRSVSWYQQTPGQGLQFLFEYFSETQRNKGNFPGRFSGRQFSNSRSEMNVSTLELGDSALYLCASTPRQGLTGELFFGEGSRLTVL.

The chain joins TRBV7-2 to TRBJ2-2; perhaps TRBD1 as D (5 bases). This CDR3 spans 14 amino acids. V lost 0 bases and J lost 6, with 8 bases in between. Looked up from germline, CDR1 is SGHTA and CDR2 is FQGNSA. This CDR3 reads CASSLAGRAGELFF. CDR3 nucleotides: TGTGCCAGCAGCTTAGCGGGGCGTGCCGGGGAGCTGTTTTTT.

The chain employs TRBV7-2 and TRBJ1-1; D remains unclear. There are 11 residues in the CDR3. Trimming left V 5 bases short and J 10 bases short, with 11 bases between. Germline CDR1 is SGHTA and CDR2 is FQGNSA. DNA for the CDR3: TGTGCCAGCAGCCTCGAGAGTTTAGCTTTCTTT. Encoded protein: CASSLESLAFF.

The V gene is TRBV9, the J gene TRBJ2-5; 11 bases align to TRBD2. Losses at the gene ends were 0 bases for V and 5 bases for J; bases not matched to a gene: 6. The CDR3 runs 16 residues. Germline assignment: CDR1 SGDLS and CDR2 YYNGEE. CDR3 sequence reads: CASSVAASGGFETQYF. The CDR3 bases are TGTGCCAGCAGCGTAGCGGCTAGCGGGGGGTTTGAGACCCAGTACTTC.

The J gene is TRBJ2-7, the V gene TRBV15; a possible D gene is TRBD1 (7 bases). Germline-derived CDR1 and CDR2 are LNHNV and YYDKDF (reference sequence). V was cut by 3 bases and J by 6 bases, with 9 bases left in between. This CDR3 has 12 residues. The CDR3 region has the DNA TGTGCCACCAGCAGGCAGGGGGGCGAGCAGTACTTC. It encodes CATSRQGGEQYF.

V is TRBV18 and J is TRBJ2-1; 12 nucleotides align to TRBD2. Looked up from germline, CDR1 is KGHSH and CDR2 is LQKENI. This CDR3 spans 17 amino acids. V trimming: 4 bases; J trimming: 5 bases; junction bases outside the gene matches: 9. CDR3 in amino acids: CASSLTGLAGRDNEQFF. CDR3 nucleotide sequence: TGTGCCAGCTCACTAACTGGACTAGCGGGGAGGGACAATGAGCAGTTCTTC.

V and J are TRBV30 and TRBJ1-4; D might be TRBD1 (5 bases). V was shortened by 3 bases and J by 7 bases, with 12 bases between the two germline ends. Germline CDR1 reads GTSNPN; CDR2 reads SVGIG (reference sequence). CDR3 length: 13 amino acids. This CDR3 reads CAWSRHGGEKLFF. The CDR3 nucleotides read TGTGCCTGGAGCCGACACGGGGGTGAAAAACTGTTTTTT.

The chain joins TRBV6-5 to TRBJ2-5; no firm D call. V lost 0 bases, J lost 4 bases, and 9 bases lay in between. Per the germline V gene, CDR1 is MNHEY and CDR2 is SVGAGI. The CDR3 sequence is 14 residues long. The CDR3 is CASSYSRNSETQYF. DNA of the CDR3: TGTGCCAGCAGTTACTCCAGGAACTCAGAGACCCAGTACTTC.

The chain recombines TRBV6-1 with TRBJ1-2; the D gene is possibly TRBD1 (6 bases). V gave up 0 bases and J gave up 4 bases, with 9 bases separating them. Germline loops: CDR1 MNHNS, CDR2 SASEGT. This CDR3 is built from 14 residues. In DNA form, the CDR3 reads TGTGCCAGCAGTGAAGCGCGACAGGTCTATGGCTACACCTTC. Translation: CASSEARQVYGYTF.

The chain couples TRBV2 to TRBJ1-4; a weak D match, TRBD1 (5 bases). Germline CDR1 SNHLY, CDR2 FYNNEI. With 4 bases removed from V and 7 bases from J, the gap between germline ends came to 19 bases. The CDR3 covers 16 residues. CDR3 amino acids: CASSGGVGGASEKLFF. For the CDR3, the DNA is TGTGCCAGCAGTGGGGGGGTAGGAGGAGCGAGTGAAAAACTGTTTTTT.

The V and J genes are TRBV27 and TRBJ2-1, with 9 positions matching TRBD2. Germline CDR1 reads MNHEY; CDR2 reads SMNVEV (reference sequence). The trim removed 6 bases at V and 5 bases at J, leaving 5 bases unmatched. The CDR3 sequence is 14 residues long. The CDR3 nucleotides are TGTGCCAGCAGGCGGGGGGGCTTTAACAATGAGCAGTTCTTC. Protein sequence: CASRRGGFNNEQFF.

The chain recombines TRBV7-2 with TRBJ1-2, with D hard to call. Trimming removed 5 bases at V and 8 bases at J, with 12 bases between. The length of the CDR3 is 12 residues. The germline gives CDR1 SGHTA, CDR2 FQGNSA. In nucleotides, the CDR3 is TGTGCCAGCAGCGCGTTGGGAGGCGGCTACACCTTC. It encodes CASSALGGGYTF.

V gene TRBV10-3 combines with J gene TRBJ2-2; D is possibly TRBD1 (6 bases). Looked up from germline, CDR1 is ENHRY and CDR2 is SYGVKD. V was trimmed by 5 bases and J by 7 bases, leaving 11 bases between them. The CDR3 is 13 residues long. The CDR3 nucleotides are TGTGCCATCAGTCGACAGGAAGGCGGGGAGCTGTTTTTT. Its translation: CAISRQEGGELFF.

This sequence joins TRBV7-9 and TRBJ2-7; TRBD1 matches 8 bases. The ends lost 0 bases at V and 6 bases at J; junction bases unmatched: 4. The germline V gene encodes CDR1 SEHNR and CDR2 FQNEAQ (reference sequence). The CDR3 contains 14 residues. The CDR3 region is CASSLAGQGIEQYF. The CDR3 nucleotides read TGTGCCAGCAGCTTAGCCGGACAGGGAATCGAGCAGTACTTC.

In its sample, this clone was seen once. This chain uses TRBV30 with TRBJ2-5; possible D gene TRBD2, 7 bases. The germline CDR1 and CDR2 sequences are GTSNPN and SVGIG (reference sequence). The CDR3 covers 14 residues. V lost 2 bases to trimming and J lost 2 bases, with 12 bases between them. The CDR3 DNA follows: TGTGCCTGGAGTCTGGGGGGGGCGCAAGAGACCCAGTACTTC. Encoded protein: CAWSLGGAQETQYF.

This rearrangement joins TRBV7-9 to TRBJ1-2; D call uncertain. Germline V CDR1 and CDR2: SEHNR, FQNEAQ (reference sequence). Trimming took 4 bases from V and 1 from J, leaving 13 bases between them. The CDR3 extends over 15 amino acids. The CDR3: CASSSTQRDNYGYTF. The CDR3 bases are TGTGCCAGCAGCTCAACTCAGAGGGATAACTATGGCTACACCTTC.

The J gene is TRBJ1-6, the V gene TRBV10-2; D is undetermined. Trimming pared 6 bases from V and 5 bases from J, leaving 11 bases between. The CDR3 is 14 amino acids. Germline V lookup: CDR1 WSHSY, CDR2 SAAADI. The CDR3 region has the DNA TGCGCCAGCAGAAGCGCTACCGATAATTCACCCCTCCACTTT. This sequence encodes CASRSATDNSPLHF.